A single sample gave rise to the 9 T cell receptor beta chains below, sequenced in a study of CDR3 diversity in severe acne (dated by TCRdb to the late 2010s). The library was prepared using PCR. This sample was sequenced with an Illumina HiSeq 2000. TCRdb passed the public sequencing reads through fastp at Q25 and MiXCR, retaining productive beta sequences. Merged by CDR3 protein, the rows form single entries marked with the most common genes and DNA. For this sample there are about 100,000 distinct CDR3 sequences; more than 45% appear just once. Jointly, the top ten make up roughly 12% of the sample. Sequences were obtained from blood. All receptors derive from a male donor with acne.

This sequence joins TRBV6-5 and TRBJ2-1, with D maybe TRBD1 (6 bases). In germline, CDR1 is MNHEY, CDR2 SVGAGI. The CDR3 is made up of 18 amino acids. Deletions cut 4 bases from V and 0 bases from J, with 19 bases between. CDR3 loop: CASSSPRTVTDSYNEQFF. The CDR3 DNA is TGTGCCAGCAGTTCCCCTAGGACAGTCACAGACTCCTACAATGAGCAGTTCTTC.

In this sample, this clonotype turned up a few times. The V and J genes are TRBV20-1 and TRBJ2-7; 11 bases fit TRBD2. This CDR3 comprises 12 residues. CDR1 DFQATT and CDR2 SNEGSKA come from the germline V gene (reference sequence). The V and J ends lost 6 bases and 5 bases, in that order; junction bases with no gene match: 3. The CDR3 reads CSARLAGHEQYF. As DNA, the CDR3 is TGCAGTGCAAGACTAGCGGGACACGAGCAGTACTTC.

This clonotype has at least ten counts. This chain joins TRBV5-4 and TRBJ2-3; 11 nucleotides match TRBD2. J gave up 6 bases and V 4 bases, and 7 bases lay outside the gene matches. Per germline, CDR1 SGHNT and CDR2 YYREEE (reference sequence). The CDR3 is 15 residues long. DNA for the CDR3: TGTGCCAGCAGCAGTAGCGGGAGGGCCCCTGATACGCAGTATTTT. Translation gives CASSSSGRAPDTQYF.

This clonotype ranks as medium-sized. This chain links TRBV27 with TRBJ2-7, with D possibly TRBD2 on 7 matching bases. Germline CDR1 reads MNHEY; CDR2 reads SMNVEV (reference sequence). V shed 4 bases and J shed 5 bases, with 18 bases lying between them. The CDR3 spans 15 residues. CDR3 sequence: CASSSKGGLMHEQYF. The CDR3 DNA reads TGTGCCAGCAGTTCAAAGGGGGGGCTCATGCACGAGCAGTACTTC.

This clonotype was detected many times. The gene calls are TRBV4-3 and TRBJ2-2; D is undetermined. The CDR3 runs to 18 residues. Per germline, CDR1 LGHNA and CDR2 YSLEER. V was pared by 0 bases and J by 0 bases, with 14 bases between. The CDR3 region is CASSQDFGRAANTGELFF. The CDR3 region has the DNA TGCGCCAGCAGCCAAGATTTCGGTCGTGCGGCGAACACCGGGGAGCTGTTTTTT.

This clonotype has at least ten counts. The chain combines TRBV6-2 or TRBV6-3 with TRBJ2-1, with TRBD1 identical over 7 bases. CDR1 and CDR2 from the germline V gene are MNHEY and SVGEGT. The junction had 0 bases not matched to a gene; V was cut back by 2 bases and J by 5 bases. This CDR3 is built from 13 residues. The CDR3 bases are TGTGCCAGCAGTTACAGGGGGCACAATGAGCAGTTCTTC. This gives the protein CASSYRGHNEQFF.

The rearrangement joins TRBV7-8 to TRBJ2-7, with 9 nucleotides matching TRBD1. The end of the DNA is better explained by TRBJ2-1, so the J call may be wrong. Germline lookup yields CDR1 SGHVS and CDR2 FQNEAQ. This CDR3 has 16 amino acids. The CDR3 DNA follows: TGTGCCAGCAGCTCCCTCGGGGACAGGGCCTACAATGAGCAGTTCTTC. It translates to CASSSLGDRAYNEQFF.

This CDR3 reads CASSQTGEDYGYTF. The CDR3 DNA sequence: TGTGCCAGCAGCCAGACAGGGGAAGACTATGGCTACACCTTC. V gene TRBV18 combines with J gene TRBJ1-2, with TRBD1 identical over 8 bases. The CDR3 covers 14 residues. The germline V gene encodes CDR1 KGHSH and CDR2 LQKENI. V was pared by 8 bases and J by 3 bases, with 8 bases of the junction left unmatched.

The CDR3 loop reads CASSFLWRGVPYGYTF. CDR3 sequence (DNA): TGTGCCAGCAGTTTCCTCTGGCGGGGGGTACCTTATGGCTACACCTTC. The chain uses TRBV6-7 and TRBJ1-2; D may be TRBD1 (5 bases). TRBV6-7 is flagged as an ORF with uncertain function. There are 16 residues in the CDR3. The V end was cut by 4 bases, the J end by 5 bases, with 20 bases between.